Listed here are 18 T cell receptor beta chains from one sample, sequenced in a study of T-cell reconstitution after alpha-beta-depleted transplantation in children. This sample's TCRbeta library carried unique molecular identifier barcodes. TCRdb ran MiXCR on the PCR reads and lists one entry per CDR3 protein. The sample has around 78,000 distinct CDR3 sequences, 7% to 8% seen once. Sequencing was performed on PBMCs from the stem cell graft donor, taken from the stem cell graft. The receptors come from a human donor who donated a stem cell graft to a child with acute lymphoblastic leukemia.

This chain connects TRBV10-3 to TRBJ2-1; D is undetermined. Between the trimmed V and J ends, which lost 6 bases and 3 bases, there was a span of 15 bases. The CDR3 consists of 15 residues. The germline gives CDR1 ENHRY, CDR2 SYGVKD. The CDR3 DNA is TGTGCCATCAGCCCCCGGTCCCTCTGCTACAATGAGCAGTTCTTC. Amino acid sequence: CAISPRSLCYNEQFF.

Many counts were recorded for this clonotype. This chain connects TRBV9 to TRBJ2-7; 9 nucleotides match TRBD1. V lost 3 bases to trimming and J lost 5 bases; unmatched junction nucleotides: 12. The CDR3 loop spans 16 amino acids. Per germline, CDR1 SGDLS and CDR2 YYNGEE. CDR3 bases: TGTGCCAGCAGCGGCCTCCCGGGACAGGGAAGCGACGAGCAGTACTTC. It specifies CASSGLPGQGSDEQYF.

The sample holds many counts of this clonotype. This chain joins TRBV12-3 or TRBV12-4 and TRBJ1-5, with 7 bases fitting TRBD1. The CDR3 is made up of 14 amino acids. With V trimmed by 4 bases and J by 7 bases, 7 bases remained unmatched. The CDR3 is CASSSRQGEQPQHF. DNA for the CDR3: TGTGCCAGCAGTTCCCGACAGGGAGAACAGCCCCAGCATTTT.

The chain employs TRBV6-5 and TRBJ2-3; 8 positions agree with TRBD1. Germline V gene data show CDR1 as MNHEY and CDR2 as SVGAGI. This CDR3 spans 16 amino acids. The V and J ends lost 2 bases and 4 bases, in that order; junction bases with no gene match: 8. CDR3: CASSYGAGGSSDTQYF. For the CDR3, the DNA is TGTGCCAGCAGTTACGGGGCAGGGGGCAGTTCAGATACGCAGTATTTT.

This clonotype was counted ten times or more. V usage is TRBV19 and J usage is TRBJ1-5; tentatively, D is TRBD1 (5 bases). Trimming took off 5 bases at V and 4 bases at J, with 18 bases between the two ends. Germline values: CDR1 LNHDA, CDR2 SQIVND (reference sequence). This CDR3 has 16 residues. DNA for the CDR3: TGTGCCAGTAGTGGTGACAGAAGCGCCCCAAATCAGCCCCAGCATTTT. This translates into CASSGDRSAPNQPQHF.

This clonotype was counted ten times or more. The chain uses TRBV21-1 and TRBJ2-2. TRBV21-1 is an annotated pseudogene. The length of the CDR3 is 14 residues. The CDR3 is CASSSCTNTGELFF. DNA for the CDR3: TGTGCCAGCAGCAGTTGTACGAACACCGGGGAGCTGTTTTTT.

This clonotype was detected ten times or more. CDR3 loop: CASSKNRAADTQYF. The CDR3 DNA reads as TGTGCCAGCAGCAAGAACAGGGCGGCAGATACGCAGTATTTT. The V and J genes are TRBV11-2 and TRBJ2-3; the D gene is possibly TRBD1 (6 bases). Trimming took 5 bases from V and 4 from J, leaving 13 bases between them. The CDR3 is 14 residues long. Looked up from germline, CDR1 is SGHAT and CDR2 is FQNNGV. Based on the CDR3 plus reference TRBV11-2 and TRBJ2-3, the full variable domain is EAGVAQSPRYKIIEKRQSVAFWCNPISGHATLYWYQQILGQGPKLLIQFQNNGVVDDSQLPKDRFSAERLKGVDSTLKIQPAKLEDSAVYLCASSKNRAADTQYFGPGTRLTVL.

The rearrangement joins TRBV5-1 to TRBJ2-5, with D maybe TRBD1 (5 bases). The germline gives CDR1 SGHRS, CDR2 YFSETQ. The V end lost 5 bases, the J end lost 0 bases, and 23 bases lay between the germline ends. This CDR3 comprises 18 residues. The CDR3 region is CASRSEQGGVTYQETQYF. CDR3 DNA sequence: TGCGCCAGCAGGTCGGAGCAGGGTGGGGTTACGTACCAAGAGACCCAGTACTTC. Based on the CDR3 plus reference TRBV5-1 and TRBJ2-5, the full variable domain is KAGVTQTPRYLIKTRGQQVTLSCSPISGHRSVSWYQQTPGQGLQFLFEYFSETQRNKGNFPGRFSGRQFSNSRSEMNVSTLELGDSALYLCASRSEQGGVTYQETQYFGPGTRLLVL.

This clonotype showed up many times. The J gene is TRBJ1-3, the V gene TRBV7-9; D call uncertain. The CDR3 totals 12 residues. V was shortened by 2 bases and J by 8 bases, with 7 bases between the two germline ends. Germline CDR1 SEHNR, CDR2 FQNEAQ (reference sequence). CDR3 bases: TGTGCCAGCAGCTTATGGGCGGACACCATATATTTT. It yields the protein CASSLWADTIYF. Combining the CDR3 with reference TRBV7-9 and TRBJ1-3 gives the whole variable domain DTGVSQNPRHKITKRGQNVTFRCDPISEHNRLYWYRQTLGQGPEFLTYFQNEAQLEKSRLLSDRFSAERPKGSFSTLEIQRTEQGDSAMYLCASSLWADTIYFGEGSWLTVV.

This clonotype was detected ten times or more. The chain uses TRBV28 and TRBJ1-1, with TRBD1 matching over 9 bases. The CDR3 runs 13 residues. Losses at the gene ends were 7 bases for V and 4 bases for J; bases not matched to a gene: 4. CDR1 is MDHEN and CDR2 is SYDVKM in the germline V gene. The CDR3 region has the DNA TGTGCCAGCATCAGACAGGGGGTCACTGAAGCTTTCTTT. The encoded protein is CASIRQGVTEAFF. Looking up the rest from reference TRBV28 and TRBJ1-1 gives the full variable domain: DVKVTQSSRYLVKRTGEKVFLECVQDMDHENMFWYRQDPGLGLRLIYFSYDVKMKEKGDIPEGYSVSREKKERFSLILESASTNQTSMYLCASIRQGVTEAFFGQGTRLTVV.

Only a few counts were recorded for this clonotype. The chain joins TRBV20-1 to TRBJ2-7; TRBD2 agrees at 14 bases. The V and J ends lost 3 bases and 7 bases, in that order; junction bases with no gene match: 8. The CDR3 is 15 amino acids. CDR1 DFQATT and CDR2 SNEGSKA come from the germline V gene (reference sequence). CDR3 sequence: CSARGLAGEVYEQYF. The CDR3 DNA reads as TGCAGTGCTAGGGGACTAGCGGGGGAGGTATATGAGCAGTACTTC.

Ten or more counts support this clonotype. This sequence joins TRBV5-1 and TRBJ2-3; D call uncertain. V shed 4 bases and J shed 0 bases, with 9 bases lying between them. Germline V gene sequence: CDR1 SGHRS, CDR2 YFSETQ. The CDR3 is made up of 14 amino acids. The CDR3 loop is CASSTLRSTDTQYF. Here the CDR3 DNA reads TGCGCCAGCAGCACGCTCCGTAGCACAGATACGCAGTATTTT.

This clonotype was found a few times. V is TRBV6-1 and J is TRBJ1-2; TRBD1 matches at 11 bases. V lost 7 bases and J lost 6; bases outside the gene matches: 7. This CDR3 contains 14 residues. Per the germline V gene, CDR1 is MNHNS and CDR2 is SASEGT. CDR3 coding DNA: TGTGCCAGCATTTTTCCGGGACAGGGGGATGGCTACACCTTC. Protein product: CASIFPGQGDGYTF.

This clonotype has a count of ten or more. The chain couples TRBV6-5 to TRBJ2-7, with 8 bases aligning to TRBD2. The V and J ends lost 6 bases and 4 bases, in that order; junction bases with no gene match: 14. This CDR3 has 16 amino acids. The germline V gene encodes CDR1 MNHEY and CDR2 SVGAGI. Here the CDR3 reads CASSSREGGSMYEQYF. CDR3 bases: TGTGCCAGCAGCTCCCGGGAGGGCGGGAGTATGTACGAGCAGTACTTC.

This clonotype occurred a few times. The chain employs TRBV7-8 and TRBJ2-1, with 12 positions matching TRBD2. This CDR3 has 19 residues. The V gene's germline CDR1 is SGHVS and CDR2 FQNEAQ. V gave up 2 bases and J gave up 0 bases; unmatched junction bases: 8. In DNA, the CDR3 is TGTGCCAGCAGCTTAAGGGCTAGCGGGGGGGTTAGCTCCTACAATGAGCAGTTCTTC. Translation gives CASSLRASGGVSSYNEQFF.

The table lists this clonotype with many counts. This chain joins TRBV12-3 or TRBV12-4 and TRBJ2-5; D not certain. The CDR3 loop spans 14 amino acids. With 6 bases removed from V and 5 bases from J, the gap between germline ends came to 16 bases. CDR3 amino acids: CASSPRPGRETQYF. The CDR3 DNA is TGTGCCAGCAGCCCCAGACCCGGCCGGGAGACCCAGTACTTC.

This clonotype has a count of ten or more. The chain joins TRBV12-3 or TRBV12-4 to TRBJ2-3; a possible D gene is TRBD2 (5 bases). The V gene lost 3 bases and the J gene lost 11 bases, with 15 bases spanning the gap. The CDR3 is 13 amino acids. The chain's CDR3 is CASSFASGSGQYF. The CDR3 nucleotides are TGTGCCAGCAGTTTCGCTTCGGGAAGCGGGCAGTATTTT.

Ten or more counts support this clonotype. This rearrangement joins TRBV5-1 to TRBJ2-7; 9 nucleotides line up with TRBD1. Germline V gene lookup returns CDR1 SGHRS and CDR2 YFSETQ. Trimming removed 0 bases from V and 2 bases from J; junction bases left unmatched: 6. The CDR3 spans 16 residues. CDR3 protein: CASSLEGQGTTYEQYF. The CDR3 DNA sequence: TGCGCCAGCAGCTTGGAGGGACAGGGTACTACCTACGAGCAGTACTTC.